This TCR beta chain was profiled in a study of T cells after posttransplantation cyclophosphamide (dated by TCRdb to 2016 to 2017). In terms of the full investigation: Using TRB sequencing, the study followed how the T cell repertoire rebuilt after myeloablative bone marrow transplantation with posttransplantation cyclophosphamide given as GVHD prophylaxis. Samples from around 40 PTCy-treated patients and fewer than 20 related bone marrow donors of those patients were subjected to antigen receptor sequencing. Blood from all 35 or so PTCy patients with 1-year posttransplant specimens was subjected to TRB sequencing. TRB sequencing was also done on up to 3 additional blood samples from 2 to 5.2 years after transplant in 3 patients, and on pretransplant blood from 4 patients. Because TRA and TRB clonality correlated tightly in fewer than ten samples, the subsequent TCR analyses were limited to TRB only. Public TRB sequences were queried against a database of over 3,000 sequences associated with responses to pathogens, tumor antigens, self-antigens and alloantigens. Overall results and qualifications from the work: At 1-2 months, donor-recipient similarity was low but rose over the first year, and the later blood repertoires were often dominated by donor CD8+ memory clones. Across approximately 41 patients, TRB clonality was highly associated with recipient CMV seropositivity and CMV reactivation, and PTCy diversity was similar to diversity in CNI/methotrexate controls. The TRB repertoires of T cells infiltrating skin or the GI tract showed only limited overlap with the TRB repertoires found in blood.

A distance of 27 bases separates the germline ends of V and J, which lose 1 base and 8 bases respectively. Taken from cysteine to phenylalanine, the CDR3 has 19 residues. The retained sequence is limited to the CDR3, 57 bases, with the frame set at the first base. The germline V gene encodes CDR1 MDHEN and CDR2 SYDVKM. Note on this clone: Its antigen specificity is not known. No clone much larger than this one lies a single base away; base qualities are absent.

TRB sequencing was run on genomic DNA with either the immunoSEQ assay at survey resolution or the hsTCRB kit. The authors' analysis ran thus. The immunoSEQ software handled the initial read processing, while the LymphoSeq R package was used for the repertoire analyses. Clonality was calculated as 1 minus normalized Shannon entropy, and the Gini coefficient was also calculated for each TRB dataset. To infer phenotypes in unsorted samples, TRB sequences from sorted subsets of the recipient or donor were mapped onto unsorted samples from the same recipient. TCRdb retrieved this table from immuneACCESS and kept in-frame rearrangements only. Not all clones are present; in checked studies, unresolved V genes account for under half, and no reason is known for the remainder. Clone size and the V and J calls come from that table; the DNA yielded D and trimming. The table for this sample lists roughly 21,000 clones; nearly 99% of them were counted only once. The ten top clones hold under 0.15% of the sample.

On the day of marrow donation, related bone marrow donors gave peripheral blood samples. Viable CD3+CD4+ or CD3+CD8+ cells that were CCR7+CD45RA+CD45RO-CD95-CD27+CD28+ were classified as naive T cells. Mononuclear cells from peripheral blood and bone marrow were separated by Ficoll-Hypaque density centrifugation and then cryopreserved. FACS on a FACSAria II was used to sort CD4+ and CD8+ T cells, including the naive and memory subsets. What was sequenced was naive CD8+ T cells sorted from PBMCs. The chain links TRBV28 with TRBJ2-1; a tentative D match to TRBD2 spans 5 bases. The clonotype comes from a man between 35 and 55 years old in good health, CMV-negative, and a related stem cell transplant donor. The DNA reads as follows: TGTGCCAGCAGTTTATTCGATGCCCCCGGACTGCCAGAGAGCGATGAGCAGTTCTTC. Translated, it reads CASSLFDAPGLPESDEQFF.